One and the same sample provided the 8 T cell receptor beta chains below, sequenced in a study of T cells after yellow fever vaccination. TCRdb reprocessed the 5' RACE reads via MiXCR and lists one record per CDR3 protein. The sample shows 250,000 to 400,000 distinct CDR3 sequences, approximately 4.5% of them seen only once. The sequencing here drew on PBMCs, taken 15 days after the yellow fever booster vaccination. The receptor set was obtained from a man between 18 and 35 years old who received the YFV17D yellow fever vaccine.

This clonotype was picked up a small number of times. V is TRBV2 and J is TRBJ2-7; D gene uncertain. This CDR3 region has 11 residues. With 6 bases removed from V and 7 bases from J, the gap between germline ends came to 10 bases. Germline CDR1 and CDR2: SNHLY and FYNNEI. CDR3 nucleotide sequence: TGTGCCAGCAGGGGCAACGGGGAGCAGTACTTC. It codes for CASRGNGEQYF.

This clonotype was seen a few times. The J gene is TRBJ1-1, the V gene TRBV5-1; a weak D match, TRBD1 (5 bases). CDR1 and CDR2 (germline): SGHRS, YFSETQ. The V end was cut by 3 bases, the J end by 4 bases, with 13 bases between. The CDR3 length is 14 residues. Here the CDR3 DNA reads TGCGCCAGCAGCTCGGATGGGGGTTCCACTGAAGCTTTCTTT. It yields the protein CASSSDGGSTEAFF.

This clonotype was counted only a few times. The rearrangement links TRBV4-1 to TRBJ2-2; either TRBD1 or TRBD2 may supply D (5 bases each). Trimming shortened V by 4 bases and J by 5 bases, and 17 bases separated the two germline ends. There are 16 residues in the CDR3. Per the germline V gene, CDR1 is MGHRA and CDR2 is YSYEKL. The CDR3 loop is CASSLRGTERTGELFF. CDR3 nucleotides: TGCGCCAGCAGCCTGCGAGGGACGGAGAGGACCGGGGAGCTGTTTTTT.

This clonotype has at least ten counts. This chain joins TRBV5-1 and TRBJ1-5; D not certain. Trimming stripped 4 bases from V and 5 bases from J, with 13 bases between. Germline-derived CDR1 and CDR2 are SGHRS and YFSETQ. The CDR3 spans 14 residues. The CDR3: CASSLGWQDQPQHF. CDR3 DNA sequence: TGCGCCAGCAGCCTCGGATGGCAGGATCAGCCCCAGCATTTT.

This clonotype turned up a few times. The chain links TRBV2 to TRBJ1-6, with D unresolved. The germline gives CDR1 SNHLY, CDR2 FYNNEI. The CDR3 has 16 residues. V was pared by 3 bases and J by 0 bases, with 9 bases between. This CDR3 reads CASSERQSSYNSPLHF. The CDR3, as DNA: TGTGCCAGCAGTGAGAGGCAGAGCTCCTATAATTCACCCCTCCACTTT.

This clonotype was picked up many times. V gene TRBV5-1 combines with J gene TRBJ1-1; 9 nucleotides agree with TRBD1. J was trimmed by 5 bases and V by 4 bases; bases with no gene match: 9. CDR1 is SGHRS and CDR2 is YFSETQ in the germline V gene. This CDR3 has 15 residues. CDR3 DNA sequence: TGCGCCAGCAGCGCACATCCGGGACAGGGAACTGAAGCTTTCTTT. Amino acid sequence: CASSAHPGQGTEAFF.

In this sample, this clonotype turned up many times. The chain is built from TRBV25-1 and TRBJ2-2; a weak D match, TRBD1 (5 bases). V shed 0 bases and J shed 6 bases, with 8 bases lying between them. The germline V gene has CDR1 MGHDK and CDR2 SYGVNS. The CDR3 is made up of 14 amino acids. CDR3 region: CASSEYFRAGELFF. CDR3 in DNA: TGTGCCAGCAGTGAATATTTCAGGGCCGGGGAGCTGTTTTTT. Supplemented by reference TRBV25-1 and TRBJ2-2, the full variable domain reads EADIYQTPRYLVIGTGKKITLECSQTMGHDKMYWYQQDPGMELHLIHYSYGVNSTEKGDLSSESTVSRIRTEHFPLTLESARPSHTSQYLCASSEYFRAGELFFGEGSRLTVL.

J is TRBJ2-7 and V is TRBV4-2, with 7 bases fitting TRBD1. The V and J ends lost 6 bases and 0 bases, in that order; junction bases with no gene match: 8. The CDR3 is 15 amino acids. Germline V gene data show CDR1 as LGHNA and CDR2 as YNFKEQ. Here the CDR3 DNA reads TGTGCCAGCAGTAAACCGACAGGGACCTCCTACGAGCAGTACTTC. It specifies CASSKPTGTSYEQYF.